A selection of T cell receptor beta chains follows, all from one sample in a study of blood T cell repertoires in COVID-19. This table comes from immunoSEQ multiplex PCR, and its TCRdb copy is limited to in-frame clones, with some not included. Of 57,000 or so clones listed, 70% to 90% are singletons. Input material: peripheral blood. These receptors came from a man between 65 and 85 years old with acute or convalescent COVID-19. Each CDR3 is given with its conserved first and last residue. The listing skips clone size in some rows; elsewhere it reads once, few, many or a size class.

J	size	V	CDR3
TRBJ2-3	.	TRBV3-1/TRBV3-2	CASSQEATSGAQGTQYF
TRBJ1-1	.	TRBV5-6	CASSLVGGAVNTEAFF
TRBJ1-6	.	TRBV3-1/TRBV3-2	CASSQDRGPGYNSPLHF
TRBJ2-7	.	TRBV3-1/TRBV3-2	CASSQGLAGTYEQYF
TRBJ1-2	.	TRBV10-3	CAISESAYGYTF
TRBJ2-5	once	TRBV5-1	CASSSGLAGGPGQETQYF
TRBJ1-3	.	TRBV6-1	CASSEVGQGAYGNTIYF
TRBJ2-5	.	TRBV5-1	CASSAQTGGRETQYF
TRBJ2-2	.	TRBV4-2	CASSQAAANTGELFF
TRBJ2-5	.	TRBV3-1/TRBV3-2	CASSRKRFRAQYF
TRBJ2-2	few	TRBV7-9	CASSTDQRGAAGELFF
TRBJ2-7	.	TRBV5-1	CASSPQGHLAYEQYF
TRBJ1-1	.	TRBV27	CASSPRGGYSSGKVNTEAFF
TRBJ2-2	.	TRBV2	CASSGGLRNTGELFF
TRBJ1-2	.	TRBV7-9	CASSPRQGGNYGYTF
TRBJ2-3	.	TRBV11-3	CASSSSGVGDTQYF
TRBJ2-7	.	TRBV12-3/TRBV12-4	CASTDRGGEQYF
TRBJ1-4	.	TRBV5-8	CASSPHSDSRVGLFF
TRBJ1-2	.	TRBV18	CASSPGRGVNYGYTF
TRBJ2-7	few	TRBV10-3	CAISAGGSRYEQYF
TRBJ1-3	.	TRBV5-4	CASSRGISGNTIYF
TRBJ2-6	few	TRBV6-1	CASSDRAGANVLTF
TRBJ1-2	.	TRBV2	CASSPRQIYGYTF
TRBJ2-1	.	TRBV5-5	CASSLGFQAGTGGIGFF
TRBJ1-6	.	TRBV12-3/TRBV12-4	CASSLLPNSPLHF
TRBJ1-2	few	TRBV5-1	CASSQDRSNYGYTF
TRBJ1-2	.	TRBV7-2	CASTRDRGRHGYTF
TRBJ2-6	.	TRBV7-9	CASTQMGPGANVLTF
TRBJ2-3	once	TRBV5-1	CASSLVTAGGLTDTQYF
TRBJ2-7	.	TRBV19	CASSNGQGPYEQYF
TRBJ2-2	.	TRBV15	CATRRAENTGELFF
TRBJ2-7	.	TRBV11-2	CASSLDGGTYEQYF
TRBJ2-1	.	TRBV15	CATSRGSQVRNEQFF
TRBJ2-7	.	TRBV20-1	CSASYSSYEQYF
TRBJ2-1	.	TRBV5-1	CASSLGQNEQFF
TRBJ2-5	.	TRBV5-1	CASSLARTRTGGEETQYF
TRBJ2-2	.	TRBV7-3	CASRPSAGESGELFF
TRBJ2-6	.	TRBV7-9	CASSPRTGANVLTF
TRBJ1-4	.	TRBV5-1	CASSLEGQENEKLFF
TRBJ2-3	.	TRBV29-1	CSAQGVGTDTQYF
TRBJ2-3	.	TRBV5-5	CASSLRSQDSTDTQYF
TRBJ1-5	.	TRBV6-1	CASSDQGPANQPQHF
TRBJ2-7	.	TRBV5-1	CASSQQGYEQYF
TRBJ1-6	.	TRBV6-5	CASSYQARSGLSPLHF
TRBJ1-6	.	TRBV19	CASTLGDTNNSPLHF
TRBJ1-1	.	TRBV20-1	CRPQGNTEAFF
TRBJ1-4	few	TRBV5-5	CASSIRTGVDEKLFF
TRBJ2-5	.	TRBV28	CASSLYRERETQYF
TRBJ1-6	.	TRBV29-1	CSVRDRRNSPLHF
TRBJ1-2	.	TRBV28	CATSSTGDYGYTF
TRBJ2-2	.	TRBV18	CASSPGQGDSNTGELFF
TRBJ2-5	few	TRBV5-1	CASSLMGAEETQYF
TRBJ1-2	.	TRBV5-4	CASRAGTDSIGGYTF
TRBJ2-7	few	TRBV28	CASSIPGQGDEQYF
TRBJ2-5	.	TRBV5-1	CASSRSTSLETQYF
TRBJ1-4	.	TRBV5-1	CASSPQGSTNEKLFF
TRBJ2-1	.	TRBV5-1	CASSLGGGASYNEQFF